This TCR beta chain stems from a study of OX40 agonist ivuxolimab in advanced cancers. At the level of the study: Patients' therapy was ivuxolimab, an antibody that acts as an agonist of OX40 (CD134). Ivuxolimab doses were 0.01, 0.1, 0.3, 1.5, 3 or 10 mg/kg every 2 weeks. Whole-study results and caveats: Expanded peripheral T-cell antigen specificity went undetermined. Doses of 0.1 to 3.0 mg/kg were accompanied by clonal expansion of CD4+ and CD8+ blood T cells by week 6.

A word on this clone: No antigen is known for it.

Produced via immunoSEQ multiplex PCR; TCRdb's table is partial and in-frame only. The table includes around 62,000 clones, more than 65% detected once. With 2 bases clipped from V and 5 bases from J, the junction kept 5 bases outside the gene matches. The CDR3 is 15 residues long. Germline lookup yields CDR1 SGDLS and CDR2 YYNGEE. The gene calls are TRBV9 and TRBJ2-7; 12 bases agree with TRBD2. Sequenced here: CD4+ or CD8+ T cells sorted from blood, sampled in a trial of the OX40 agonist ivuxolimab. The receptor's source is an adult with an advanced solid tumor such as melanoma, head and neck, liver or kidney cancer. The DNA of the CDR3 is TGTGCCAGCAGCGTCACGACTAGCGGGAGCGACGAGCAGTACTTC. Its protein product is CASSVTTSGSDEQYF.